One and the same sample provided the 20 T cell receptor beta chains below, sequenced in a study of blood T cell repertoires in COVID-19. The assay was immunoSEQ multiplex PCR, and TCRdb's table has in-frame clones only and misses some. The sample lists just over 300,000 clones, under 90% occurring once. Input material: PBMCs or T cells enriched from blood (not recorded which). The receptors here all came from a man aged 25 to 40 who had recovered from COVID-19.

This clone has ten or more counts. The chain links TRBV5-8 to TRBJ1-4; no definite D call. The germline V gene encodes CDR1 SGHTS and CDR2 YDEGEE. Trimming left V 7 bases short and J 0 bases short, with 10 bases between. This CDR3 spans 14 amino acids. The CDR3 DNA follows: TGTGCCAGCCCGCCCCGGTCAACTAATGAAAAACTGTTTTTT. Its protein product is CASPPRSTNEKLFF.

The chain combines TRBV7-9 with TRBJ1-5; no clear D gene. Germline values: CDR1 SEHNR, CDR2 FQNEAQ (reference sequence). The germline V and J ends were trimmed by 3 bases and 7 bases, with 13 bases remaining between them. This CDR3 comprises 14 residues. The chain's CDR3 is CASSFNEGPQPQHF. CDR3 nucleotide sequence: TGTGCCAGCAGCTTCAATGAGGGTCCCCAGCCCCAGCATTTT.

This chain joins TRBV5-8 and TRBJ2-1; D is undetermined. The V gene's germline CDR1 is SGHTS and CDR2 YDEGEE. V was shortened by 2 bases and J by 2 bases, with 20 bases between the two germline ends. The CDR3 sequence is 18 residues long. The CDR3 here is CASSLSFVPGSPYNEQFF. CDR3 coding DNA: TGTGCCAGCAGCTTATCCTTTGTGCCAGGATCACCCTACAATGAGCAGTTCTTC.

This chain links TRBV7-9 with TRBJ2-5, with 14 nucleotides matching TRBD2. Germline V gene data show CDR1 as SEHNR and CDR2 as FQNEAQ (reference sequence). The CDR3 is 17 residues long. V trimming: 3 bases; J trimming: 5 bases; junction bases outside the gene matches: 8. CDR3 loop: CASSFGTSGRLMETQYF. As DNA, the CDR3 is TGTGCCAGCAGCTTCGGGACTAGCGGGAGATTGATGGAGACCCAGTACTTC.

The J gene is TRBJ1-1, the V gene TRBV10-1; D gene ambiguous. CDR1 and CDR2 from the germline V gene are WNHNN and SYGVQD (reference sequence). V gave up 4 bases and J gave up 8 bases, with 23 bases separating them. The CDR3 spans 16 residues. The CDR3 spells CASSVDQASDRAEAFF. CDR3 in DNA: TGCGCCAGCAGTGTAGACCAGGCGAGTGATCGCGCGGAAGCTTTCTTT.

CDR3 region: CASSPGLAGAGELFF. The CDR3 nucleotides are TGTGCCAGCAGCCCAGGACTAGCGGGAGCGGGGGAGCTGTTTTTT. The J gene is TRBJ2-2, the V gene TRBV11-3, with 13 bases that match TRBD2. The CDR3 has 15 residues. V was clipped by 5 bases and J by 8 bases; unmatched bases: 5. The germline gives CDR1 SGHNT, CDR2 YENEEA.

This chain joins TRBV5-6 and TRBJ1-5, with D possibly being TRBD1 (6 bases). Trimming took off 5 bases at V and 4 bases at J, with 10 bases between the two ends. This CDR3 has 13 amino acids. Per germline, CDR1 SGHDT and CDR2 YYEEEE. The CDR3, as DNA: TGTGCCAGCAGTCTCGGACAGAATCAGCCCCAGCATTTT. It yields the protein CASSLGQNQPQHF.

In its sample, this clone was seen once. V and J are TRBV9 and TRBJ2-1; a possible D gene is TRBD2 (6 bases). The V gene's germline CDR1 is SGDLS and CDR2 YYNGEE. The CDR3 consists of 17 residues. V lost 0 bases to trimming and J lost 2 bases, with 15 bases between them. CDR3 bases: TGTGCCAGCAGCGTAGACGGGAGTGCGACACCCTACAATGAGCAGTTCTTC. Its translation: CASSVDGSATPYNEQFF. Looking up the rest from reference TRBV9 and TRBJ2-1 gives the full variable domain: DSGVTQTPKHLITATGQRVTLRCSPRSGDLSVYWYQQSLDQGLQFLIQYYNGEERAKGNILERFSAQQFPDLHSELNLSSLELGDSALYFCASSVDGSATPYNEQFFGPGTRLTVL.

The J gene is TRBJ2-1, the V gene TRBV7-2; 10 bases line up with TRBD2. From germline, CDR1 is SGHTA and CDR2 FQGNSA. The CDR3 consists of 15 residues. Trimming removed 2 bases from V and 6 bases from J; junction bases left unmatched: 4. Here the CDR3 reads CASSLMSSGSNEQFF. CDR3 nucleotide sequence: TGTGCCAGCAGCTTAATGTCTAGCGGGAGCAATGAGCAGTTCTTC.

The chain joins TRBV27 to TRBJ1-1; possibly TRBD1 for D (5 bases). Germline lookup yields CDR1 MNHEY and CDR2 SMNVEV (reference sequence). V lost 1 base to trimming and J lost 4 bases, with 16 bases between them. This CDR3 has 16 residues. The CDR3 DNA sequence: TGTGCCAGCAGTTTATGGGGCCGGGGGACCGGCACTGAAGCTTTCTTT. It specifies CASSLWGRGTGTEAFF.

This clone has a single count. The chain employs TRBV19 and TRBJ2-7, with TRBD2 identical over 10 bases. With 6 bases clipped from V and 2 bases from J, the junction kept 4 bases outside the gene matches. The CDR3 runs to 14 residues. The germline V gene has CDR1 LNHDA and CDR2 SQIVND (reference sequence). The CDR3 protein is CASRRTSGPYEQYF. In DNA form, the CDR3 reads TGTGCCAGTAGGCGGACTAGCGGTCCCTACGAGCAGTACTTC.

The CDR3 sequence is CASSSLRDTRNYGYTF. CDR3 in DNA: TGTGCCAGCAGCTCATTGAGGGACACCAGGAACTATGGCTACACCTTC. The chain uses TRBV11-2 and TRBJ1-2; perhaps TRBD1 as D (6 bases). The CDR3 is made up of 16 amino acids. Germline-derived CDR1 and CDR2 are SGHAT and FQNNGV. The V end was cut by 4 bases, the J end by 2 bases, with 17 bases between.

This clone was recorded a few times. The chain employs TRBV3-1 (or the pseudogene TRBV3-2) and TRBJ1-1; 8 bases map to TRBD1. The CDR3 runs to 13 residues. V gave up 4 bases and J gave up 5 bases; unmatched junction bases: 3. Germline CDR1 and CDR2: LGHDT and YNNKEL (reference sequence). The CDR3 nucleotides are TGTGCCAGCAGCCTGGGACAGGCAACTGAAGCTTTCTTT. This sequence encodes CASSLGQATEAFF.

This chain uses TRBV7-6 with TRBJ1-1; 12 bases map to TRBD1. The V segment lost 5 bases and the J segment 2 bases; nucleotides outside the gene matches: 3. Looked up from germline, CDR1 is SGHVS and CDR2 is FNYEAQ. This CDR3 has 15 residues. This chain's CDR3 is CASSAGTGGNTEAFF. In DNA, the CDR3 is TGTGCCAGCAGCGCCGGGACAGGGGGCAACACTGAAGCTTTCTTT.

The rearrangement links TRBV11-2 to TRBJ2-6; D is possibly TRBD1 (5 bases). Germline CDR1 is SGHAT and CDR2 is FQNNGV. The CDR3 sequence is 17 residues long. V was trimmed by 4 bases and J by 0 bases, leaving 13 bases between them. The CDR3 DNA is TGTGCCAGCAGCTCCTACAGGTTCAGCTCTGGGGCCAACGTCCTGACTTTC. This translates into CASSSYRFSSGANVLTF.

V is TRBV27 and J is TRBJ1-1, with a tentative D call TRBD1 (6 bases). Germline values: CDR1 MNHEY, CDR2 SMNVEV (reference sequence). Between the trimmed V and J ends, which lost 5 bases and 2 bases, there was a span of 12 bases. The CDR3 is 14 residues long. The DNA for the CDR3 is TGTGCCAGCAGTCCAGACAGGAGAAACACTGAAGCTTTCTTT. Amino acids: CASSPDRRNTEAFF.

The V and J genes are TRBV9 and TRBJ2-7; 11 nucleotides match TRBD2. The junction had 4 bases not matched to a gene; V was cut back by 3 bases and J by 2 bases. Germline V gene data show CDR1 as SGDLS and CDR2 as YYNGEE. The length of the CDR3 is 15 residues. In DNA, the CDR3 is TGTGCCAGCAGCGCCGGGACTAGCGGTACCTACGAGCAGTACTTC. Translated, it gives CASSAGTSGTYEQYF. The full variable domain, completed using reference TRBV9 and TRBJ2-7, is DSGVTQTPKHLITATGQRVTLRCSPRSGDLSVYWYQQSLDQGLQFLIQYYNGEERAKGNILERFSAQQFPDLHSELNLSSLELGDSALYFCASSAGTSGTYEQYFGPGTRLTVT.

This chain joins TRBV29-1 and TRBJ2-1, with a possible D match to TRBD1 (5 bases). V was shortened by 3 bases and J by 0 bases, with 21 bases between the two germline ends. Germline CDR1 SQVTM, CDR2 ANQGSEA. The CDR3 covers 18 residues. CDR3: CSVEGRDGHTSSYNEQFF. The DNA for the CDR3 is TGCAGCGTTGAGGGAAGAGACGGACATACAAGCTCCTACAATGAGCAGTTCTTC.

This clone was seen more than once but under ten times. The CDR3 DNA is TGCAGTGCTAGAGACCGGGAAAAACTGTTTTTT. Its translation: CSARDREKLFF. The V gene is TRBV20-1, the J gene TRBJ1-4; D not certain. Trimming took 0 bases from V and 8 from J, leaving 4 bases between them. CDR1 DFQATT and CDR2 SNEGSKA come from the germline V gene (reference sequence). This CDR3 has 11 residues.

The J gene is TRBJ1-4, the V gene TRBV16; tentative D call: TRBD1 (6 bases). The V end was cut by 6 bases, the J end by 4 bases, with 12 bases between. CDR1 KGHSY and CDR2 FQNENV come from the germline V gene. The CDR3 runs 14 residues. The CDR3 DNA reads TGTGCCAGCAGTCTACAGGGATATAATGAAAAACTGTTTTTT. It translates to CASSLQGYNEKLFF. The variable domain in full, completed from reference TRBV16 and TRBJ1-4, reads GEEVAQTPKHLVRGEGQKAKLYCAPIKGHSYVFWYQQVLKNEFKFLISFQNENVFDETGMPKERFSAKCLPNSPCSLEIQATKLEDSAVYFCASSLQGYNEKLFFGSGTQLSVL.